The following is a TCR beta chain sequence with its context. The antigen is undetermined. These data come from a study of OX40 agonist ivuxolimab in advanced cancers. For the study at large: Of mixed ages from about 20 to 80 and averaging roughly 66 years, the group was approximately 84% male.

Points from the study as a whole: Patients who responded partially at 0.1-3.0 mg/kg showed clonal expansion ranking among the lowest.

The germline V gene has CDR1 SGHRS and CDR2 YFSETQ. V lost 0 bases and J 0 bases, leaving 9 bases between the germline ends. This CDR3 is 15 amino acids long. Produced via immunoSEQ multiplex PCR; TCRdb's table is partial and in-frame only. The sample includes roughly 39,000 clones, around nine tenths of them seen just once. This sequence joins TRBV5-1 and TRBJ1-1; D may be TRBD1 (5 bases). The input for sequencing was CD4+ or CD8+ T cells sorted from blood, taken in a trial of the OX40 agonist ivuxolimab. The source is an adult with an advanced solid tumor such as melanoma, head and neck, liver or kidney cancer. The chain's CDR3 is CASSLGTRMNTEAFF. DNA of the CDR3: TGCGCCAGCAGCTTGGGGACACGCATGAACACTGAAGCTTTCTTT. Complete variable domain (other parts from reference TRBV5-1 and TRBJ1-1): KAGVTQTPRYLIKTRGQQVTLSCSPISGHRSVSWYQQTPGQGLQFLFEYFSETQRNKGNFPGRFSGRQFSNSRSEMNVSTLELGDSALYLCASSLGTRMNTEAFFGQGTRLTVV.